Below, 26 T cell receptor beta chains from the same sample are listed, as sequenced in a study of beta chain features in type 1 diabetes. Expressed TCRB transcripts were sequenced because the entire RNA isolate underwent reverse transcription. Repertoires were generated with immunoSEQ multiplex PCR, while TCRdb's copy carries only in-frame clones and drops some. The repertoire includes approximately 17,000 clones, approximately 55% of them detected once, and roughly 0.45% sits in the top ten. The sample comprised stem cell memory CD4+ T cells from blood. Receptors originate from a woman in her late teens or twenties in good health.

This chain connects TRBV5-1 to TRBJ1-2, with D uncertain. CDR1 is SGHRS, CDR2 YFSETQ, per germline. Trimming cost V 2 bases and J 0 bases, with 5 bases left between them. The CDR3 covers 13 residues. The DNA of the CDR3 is TGCGCCAGCAGCTTCGGTACTAACTATGGCTACACCTTC. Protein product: CASSFGTNYGYTF.

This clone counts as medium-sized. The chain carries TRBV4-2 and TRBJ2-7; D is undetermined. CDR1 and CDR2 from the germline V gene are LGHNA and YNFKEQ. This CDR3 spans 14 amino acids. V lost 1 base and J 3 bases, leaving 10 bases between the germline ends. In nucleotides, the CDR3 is TGTGCCAGCAGCCAAGGAAGTAGCTACTACGAGCAGTACTTC. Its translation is CASSQGSSYYEQYF.

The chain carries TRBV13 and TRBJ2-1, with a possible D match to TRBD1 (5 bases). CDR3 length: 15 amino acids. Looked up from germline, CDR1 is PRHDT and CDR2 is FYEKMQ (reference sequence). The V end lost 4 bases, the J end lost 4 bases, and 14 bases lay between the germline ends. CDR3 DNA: TGTGCCAGCAGCTCGTCCGTTGCAGGGTACAATGAGCAGTTCTTC. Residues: CASSSSVAGYNEQFF.

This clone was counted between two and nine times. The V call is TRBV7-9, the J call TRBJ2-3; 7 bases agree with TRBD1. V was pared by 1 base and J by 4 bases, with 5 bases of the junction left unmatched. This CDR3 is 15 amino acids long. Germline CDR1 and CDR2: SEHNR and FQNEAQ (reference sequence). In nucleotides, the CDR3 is TGTGCCAGCAGCTTAGGGCGCGGACAGGCAGATACGCAGTATTTT. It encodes CASSLGRGQADTQYF.

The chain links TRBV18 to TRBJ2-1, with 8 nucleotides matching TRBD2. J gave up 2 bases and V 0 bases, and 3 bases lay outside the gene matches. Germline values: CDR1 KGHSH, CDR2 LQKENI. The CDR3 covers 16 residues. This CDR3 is CASSPPGGRTYNEQFF. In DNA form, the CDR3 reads TGTGCCAGCTCACCACCCGGCGGGAGGACCTACAATGAGCAGTTCTTC.

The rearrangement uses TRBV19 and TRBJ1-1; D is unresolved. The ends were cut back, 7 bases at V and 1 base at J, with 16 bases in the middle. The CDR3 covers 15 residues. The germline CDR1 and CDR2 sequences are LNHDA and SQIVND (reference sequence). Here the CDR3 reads CASTPLGGGNTEAFF. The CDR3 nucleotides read TGTGCCAGTACCCCCCTCGGCGGCGGGAACACTGAAGCTTTCTTT.

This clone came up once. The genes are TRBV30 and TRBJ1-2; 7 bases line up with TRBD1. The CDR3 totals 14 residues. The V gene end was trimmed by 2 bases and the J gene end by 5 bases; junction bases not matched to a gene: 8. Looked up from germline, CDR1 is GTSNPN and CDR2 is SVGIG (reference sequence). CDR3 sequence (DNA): TGTGCCTGGAGTCCAGACAGGGCAGTGTATGGCTACACCTTC. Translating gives CAWSPDRAVYGYTF.

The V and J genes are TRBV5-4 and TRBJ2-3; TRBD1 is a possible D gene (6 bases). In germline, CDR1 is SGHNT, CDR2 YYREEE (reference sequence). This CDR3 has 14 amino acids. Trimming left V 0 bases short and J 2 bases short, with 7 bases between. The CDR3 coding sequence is TGTGCCAGCAGCTTGGGACAGGCCACAGATACGCAGTATTTT. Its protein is CASSLGQATDTQYF.

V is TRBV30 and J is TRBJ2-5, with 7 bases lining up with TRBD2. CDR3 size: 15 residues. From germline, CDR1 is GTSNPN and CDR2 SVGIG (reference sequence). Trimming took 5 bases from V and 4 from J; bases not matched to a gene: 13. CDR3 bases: TGTGCCTGGGGGGGGACGAGCGGGAACTCAGAGACCCAGTACTTC. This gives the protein CAWGGTSGNSETQYF.

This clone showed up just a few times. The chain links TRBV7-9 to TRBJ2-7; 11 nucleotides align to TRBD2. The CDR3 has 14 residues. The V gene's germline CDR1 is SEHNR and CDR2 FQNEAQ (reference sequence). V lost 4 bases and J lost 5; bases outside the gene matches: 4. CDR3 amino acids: CASSSSGGFHEQYF. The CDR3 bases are TGTGCCAGCAGCTCTAGCGGGGGGTTTCACGAGCAGTACTTC.

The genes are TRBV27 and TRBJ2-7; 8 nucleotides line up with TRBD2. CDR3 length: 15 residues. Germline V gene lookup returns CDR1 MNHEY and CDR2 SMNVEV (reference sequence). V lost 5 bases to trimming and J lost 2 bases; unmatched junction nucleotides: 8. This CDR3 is CASSLGLALPYEQYF. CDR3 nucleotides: TGTGCCAGCAGTCTAGGACTAGCCCTCCCCTACGAGCAGTACTTC.

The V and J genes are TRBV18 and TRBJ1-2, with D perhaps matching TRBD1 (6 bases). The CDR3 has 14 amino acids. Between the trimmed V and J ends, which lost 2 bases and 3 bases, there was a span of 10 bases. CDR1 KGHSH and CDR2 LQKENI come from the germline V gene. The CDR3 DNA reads TGTGCCAGCTCACCAAGGACAGTTGACTATGGCTACACCTTC. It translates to CASSPRTVDYGYTF.

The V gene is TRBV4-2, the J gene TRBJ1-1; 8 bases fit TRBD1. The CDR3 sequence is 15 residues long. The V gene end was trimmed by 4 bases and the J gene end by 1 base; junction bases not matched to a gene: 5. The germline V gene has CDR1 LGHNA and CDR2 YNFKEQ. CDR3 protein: CASSPLTGGNTEAFF. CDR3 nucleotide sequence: TGTGCCAGCAGCCCCCTCACAGGGGGGAACACTGAAGCTTTCTTT.

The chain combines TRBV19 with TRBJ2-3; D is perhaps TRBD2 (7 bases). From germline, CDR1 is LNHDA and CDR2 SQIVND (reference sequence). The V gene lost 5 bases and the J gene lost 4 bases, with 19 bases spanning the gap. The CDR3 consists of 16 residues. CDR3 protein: CASSASGGAFADTQYF. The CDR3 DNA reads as TGTGCCAGTAGTGCCTCTGGGGGGGCTTTCGCAGATACGCAGTATTTT.

The CDR3: CATSRAVVSSGNQPQHF. The CDR3, as DNA: TGTGCCACCAGCAGGGCAGTCGTTTCTTCAGGCAATCAGCCCCAGCATTTT. V gene TRBV15 combines with J gene TRBJ1-5; D not resolved. The germline V gene has CDR1 LNHNV and CDR2 YYDKDF (reference sequence). CDR3 length: 17 residues. Trimming took 3 bases from V and 2 from J, leaving 17 bases between them. Variable domain in full (rest from reference TRBV15 and TRBJ1-5): DAMVIQNPRYQVTQFGKPVTLSCSQTLNHNVMYWYQQKSSQAPKLLFHYYDKDFNNEADTPDNFQSRRPNTSFCFLDIRSPGLGDTAMYLCATSRAVVSSGNQPQHFGDGTRLSIL.

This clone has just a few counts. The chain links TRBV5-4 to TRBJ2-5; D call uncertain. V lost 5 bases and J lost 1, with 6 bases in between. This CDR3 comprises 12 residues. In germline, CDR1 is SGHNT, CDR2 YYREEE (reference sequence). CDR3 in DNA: TGTGCCAGCAGTCTCCCCCAAGAGACCCAGTACTTC. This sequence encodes CASSLPQETQYF.

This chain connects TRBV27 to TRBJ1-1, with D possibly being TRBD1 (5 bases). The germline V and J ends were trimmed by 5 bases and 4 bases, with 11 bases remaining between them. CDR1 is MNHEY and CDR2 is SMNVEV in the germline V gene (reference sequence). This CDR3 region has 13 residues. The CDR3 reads CASSRPGGTEAFF. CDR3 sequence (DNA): TGTGCCAGCAGTCGCCCCGGGGGCACTGAAGCTTTCTTT.

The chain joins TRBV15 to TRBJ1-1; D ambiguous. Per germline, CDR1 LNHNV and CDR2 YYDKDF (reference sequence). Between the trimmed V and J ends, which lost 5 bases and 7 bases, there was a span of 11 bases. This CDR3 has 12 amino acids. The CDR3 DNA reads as TGTGCCACCAGCCGATTAACGGGTGAAGCTTTCTTT. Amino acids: CATSRLTGEAFF.

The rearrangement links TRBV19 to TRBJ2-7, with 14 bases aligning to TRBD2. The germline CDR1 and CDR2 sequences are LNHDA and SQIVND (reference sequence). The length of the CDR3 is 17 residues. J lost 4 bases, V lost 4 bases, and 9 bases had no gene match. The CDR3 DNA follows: TGTGCCAGTAGTAGAAGGGGGACTAGCGGGAGCCATTACGAGCAGTACTTC. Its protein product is CASSRRGTSGSHYEQYF.

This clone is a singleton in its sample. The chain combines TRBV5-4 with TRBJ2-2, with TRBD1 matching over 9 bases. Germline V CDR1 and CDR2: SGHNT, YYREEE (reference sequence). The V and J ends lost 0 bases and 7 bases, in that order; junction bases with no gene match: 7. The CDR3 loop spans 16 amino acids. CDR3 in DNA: TGTGCCAGCAGCTTGGGCCCACAGGGGGCGGTCGGGGAGCTGTTTTTT. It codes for CASSLGPQGAVGELFF.

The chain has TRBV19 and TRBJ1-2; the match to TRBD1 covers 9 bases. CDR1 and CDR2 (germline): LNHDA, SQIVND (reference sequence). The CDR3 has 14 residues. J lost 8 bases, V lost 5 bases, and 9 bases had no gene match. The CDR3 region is CASSAYSGTGGYTF. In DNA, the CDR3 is TGTGCCAGTAGTGCCTATTCCGGGACAGGGGGCTACACCTTC.

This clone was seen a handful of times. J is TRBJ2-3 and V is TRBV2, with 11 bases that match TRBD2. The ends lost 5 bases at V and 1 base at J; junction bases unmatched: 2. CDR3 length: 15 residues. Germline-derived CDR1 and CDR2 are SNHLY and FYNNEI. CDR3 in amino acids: CASSPTSGGTDTQYF. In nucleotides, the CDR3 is TGTGCCAGCAGTCCGACTAGCGGGGGCACAGATACGCAGTATTTT.

Written as DNA, the CDR3 is TGTGCCAGCAGCTCGTACAGGGGGCCGAACACCGGGGAGCTGTTTTTT. Its translation: CASSSYRGPNTGELFF. The chain joins TRBV5-4 to TRBJ2-2, with 9 bases that match TRBD1. There are 16 residues in the CDR3. In germline, CDR1 is SGHNT, CDR2 YYREEE (reference sequence). The V and J ends lost 3 bases and 0 bases, in that order; junction bases with no gene match: 3.

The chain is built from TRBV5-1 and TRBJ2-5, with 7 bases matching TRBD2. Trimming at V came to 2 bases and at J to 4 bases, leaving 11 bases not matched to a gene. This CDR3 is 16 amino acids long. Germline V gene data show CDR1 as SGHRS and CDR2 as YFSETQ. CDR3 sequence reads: CASSLYGLAEGETQYF. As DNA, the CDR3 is TGCGCCAGCAGCTTATACGGCCTAGCGGAAGGAGAGACCCAGTACTTC.

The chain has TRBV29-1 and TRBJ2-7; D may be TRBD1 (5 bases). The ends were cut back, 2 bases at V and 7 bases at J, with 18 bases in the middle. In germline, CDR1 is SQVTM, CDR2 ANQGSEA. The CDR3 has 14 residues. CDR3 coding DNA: TGCAGCGTTGAATCGGCGGCAGGGTCTAAAGAGCAGTACTTC. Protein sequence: CSVESAAGSKEQYF.

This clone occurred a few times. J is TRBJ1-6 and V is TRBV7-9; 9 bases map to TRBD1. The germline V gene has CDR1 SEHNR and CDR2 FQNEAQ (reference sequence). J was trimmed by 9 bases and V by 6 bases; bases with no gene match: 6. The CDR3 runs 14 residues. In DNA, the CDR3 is TGTGCCAGCAGGTTTACAGGGGGCGGTTCACCCCTCCACTTT. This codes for CASRFTGGGSPLHF.